A selection of T cell receptor beta chains follows, all from one sample in a study of blood T cells in healthy people across ages. TCRdb reanalysed the 5' RACE reads using MiXCR and keeps one entry per CDR3 protein. This sample has under 700,000 distinct CDR3 sequences, with under 30% found just once. In addition, the sample was reused for a study of T cells of mothers and their children.

The sequenced material came from blood. Source of these receptors: a boy aged 5 to 17 in good health. The CDR3 runs from the conserved cysteine through the conserved F or W. The D gene is left open where the match is weak. Size values are once, few and many counts, or a class for expanded clones, and some rows have none.

V,D,size,J,CDR3,DNA
TRBV18,NA,many,TRBJ2-5,CASSPPGRGQETQYF,TGTGCCAGCTCACCACCGGGGCGGGGCCAAGAGACCCAGTACTTC
TRBV20-1,NA,NA,TRBJ1-3,CSARDLDNGKGNTIYF,TGCAGTGCTAGAGATCTTGATAACGGCAAAGGAAACACCATATATTTT
TRBV5-4,NA,few,TRBJ2-7,CASSPANQGTYEQYF,TGTGCCAGCAGCCCCGCCAACCAGGGGACCTACGAGCAGTACTTC
TRBV20-1,NA,NA,TRBJ2-7,CSARDPSSYHEQYF,TGCAGTGCTAGAGATCCGTCTAGTTACCACGAGCAGTACTTC
TRBV5-1,TRBD2,NA,TRBJ2-1,CASSLGAGGLSDEQFF,TGCGCCAGCAGCTTGGGAGCGGGAGGCCTCTCCGATGAGCAGTTCTTC
TRBV7-2,TRBD2,NA,TRBJ2-7,CASSWGRGGQSQEQYF,TGTGCCAGCAGCTGGGGGCGGGGGGGCCAATCCCAAGAGCAGTACTTC
TRBV9,TRBD2,NA,TRBJ2-1,CASSVAWVAGGRDNEQFF,TGTGCCAGCAGCGTAGCGTGGGTAGCGGGAGGTAGAGACAATGAGCAGTTCTTC
TRBV5-1,NA,NA,TRBJ2-7,CASSLVTNSYEQYF,TGCGCCAGCAGCTTGGTGACGAACTCCTACGAGCAGTACTTC
TRBV7-3,TRBD1,NA,TRBJ2-5,CASNQDRRETQYF,TGTGCCAGCAACCAGGACAGGAGGGAGACCCAGTACTTC
TRBV20-1,TRBD1,few,TRBJ2-5,CSARRDRQETQYF,TGCAGTGCCCGCAGGGACAGACAAGAGACCCAGTACTTC
TRBV20-1,TRBD2,NA,TRBJ2-3,CSATIPVLAGARDAQYF,TGCAGTGCTACGATTCCAGTTTTAGCGGGAGCACGGGATGCGCAGTATTTT
TRBV7-2,NA,NA,TRBJ1-2,CASSLGHRGSGYTF,TGTGCCAGCAGCTTAGGGCACCGGGGATCGGGCTACACCTTC
TRBV6-5,TRBD2,many,TRBJ2-3,CASSWGGSTDTQYF,TGTGCCAGCAGTTGGGGGGGTAGTACAGATACGCAGTATTTT
TRBV11-2,NA,few,TRBJ2-5,CASSVDRVGIETQYF,TGTGCCAGCAGCGTCGACAGAGTCGGGATAGAGACCCAGTACTTC
TRBV20-1,TRBD2,few,TRBJ2-2,CSARDSASGLEAGELFF,TGCAGTGCTAGAGATTCGGCTAGCGGGCTCGAGGCCGGGGAGCTGTTTTTT
TRBV4-1,TRBD1,few,TRBJ2-7,CASSQDYTGDRYEQYF,TGCGCCAGCAGCCAAGATTATACAGGGGATAGGTACGAGCAGTACTTC
TRBV27,TRBD1,few,TRBJ2-4,CASSRGQGVAKNIQYF,TGTGCCAGCAGTCGAGGACAGGGGGTAGCCAAAAACATTCAGTACTTC
TRBV20-1,TRBD1,NA,TRBJ1-2,CSARFTGQGYGYTF,TGCAGTGCTAGATTCACTGGACAGGGATATGGCTACACCTTC
TRBV30,NA,few,TRBJ1-2,CAWSSTVGGYTF,TGTGCCTGGAGTTCGACAGTGGGCGGCTACACCTTC